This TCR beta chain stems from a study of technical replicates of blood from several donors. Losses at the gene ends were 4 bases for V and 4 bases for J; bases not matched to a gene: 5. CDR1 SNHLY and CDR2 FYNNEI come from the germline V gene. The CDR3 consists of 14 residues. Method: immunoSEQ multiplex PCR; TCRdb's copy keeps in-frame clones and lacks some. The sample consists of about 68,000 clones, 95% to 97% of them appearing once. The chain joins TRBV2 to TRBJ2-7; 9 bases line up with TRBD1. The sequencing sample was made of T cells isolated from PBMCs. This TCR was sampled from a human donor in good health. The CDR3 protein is CASSGRTGDYEQYF. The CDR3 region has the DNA TGTGCCAGCAGTGGTAGGACAGGGGATTACGAGCAGTACTTC.